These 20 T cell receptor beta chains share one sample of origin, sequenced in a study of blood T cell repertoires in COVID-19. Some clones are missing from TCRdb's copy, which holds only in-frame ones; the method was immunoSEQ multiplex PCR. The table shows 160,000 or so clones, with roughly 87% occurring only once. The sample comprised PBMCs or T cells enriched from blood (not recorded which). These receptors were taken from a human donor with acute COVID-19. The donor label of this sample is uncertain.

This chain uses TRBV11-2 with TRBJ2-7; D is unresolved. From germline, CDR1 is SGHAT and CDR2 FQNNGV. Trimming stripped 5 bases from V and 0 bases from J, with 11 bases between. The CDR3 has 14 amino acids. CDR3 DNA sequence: TGTGCCAGCAGCCCCGCGGCCAGCTCCTACGAGCAGTACTTC. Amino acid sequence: CASSPAASSYEQYF.

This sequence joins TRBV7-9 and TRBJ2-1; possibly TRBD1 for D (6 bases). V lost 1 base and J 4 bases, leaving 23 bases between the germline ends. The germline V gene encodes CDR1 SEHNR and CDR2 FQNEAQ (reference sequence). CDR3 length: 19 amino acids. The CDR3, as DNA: TGTGCCAGCAGCTTAGGTTCGGTTAGGCTAGGGGACATATACAATGAGCAGTTCTTC. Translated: CASSLGSVRLGDIYNEQFF.

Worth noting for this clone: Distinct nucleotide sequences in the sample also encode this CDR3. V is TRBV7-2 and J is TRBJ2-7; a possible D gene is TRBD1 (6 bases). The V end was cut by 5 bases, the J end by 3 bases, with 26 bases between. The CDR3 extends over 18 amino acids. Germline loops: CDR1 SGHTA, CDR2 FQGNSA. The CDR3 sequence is CASSLTTLTEGQSYEQYF. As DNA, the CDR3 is TGTGCCAGCAGCCTAACCACCCTCACGGAAGGACAGAGCTACGAGCAGTACTTC. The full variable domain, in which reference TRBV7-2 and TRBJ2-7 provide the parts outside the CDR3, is GAGVSQSPSNKVTEKGKDVELRCDPISGHTALYWYRQSLGQGLEFLIYFQGNSAPDKSGLPSDRFSAERTGGSVSTLTIQRTQQEDSAVYLCASSLTTLTEGQSYEQYFGPGTRLTVT.

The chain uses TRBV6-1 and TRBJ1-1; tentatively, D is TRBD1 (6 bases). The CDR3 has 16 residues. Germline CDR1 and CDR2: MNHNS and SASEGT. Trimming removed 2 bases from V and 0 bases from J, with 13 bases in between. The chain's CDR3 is CASSERQGHMNTEAFF. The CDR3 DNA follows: TGTGCCAGCAGTGAACGGCAGGGGCACATGAACACTGAAGCTTTCTTT.

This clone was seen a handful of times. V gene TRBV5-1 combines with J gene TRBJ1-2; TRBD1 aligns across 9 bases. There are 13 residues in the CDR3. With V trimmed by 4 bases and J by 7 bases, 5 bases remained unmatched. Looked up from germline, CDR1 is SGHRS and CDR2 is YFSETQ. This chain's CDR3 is CASSQGQGIGYTF. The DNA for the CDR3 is TGCGCCAGCAGCCAGGGACAGGGCATTGGCTACACCTTC. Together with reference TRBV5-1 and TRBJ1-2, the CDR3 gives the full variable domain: KAGVTQTPRYLIKTRGQQVTLSCSPISGHRSVSWYQQTPGQGLQFLFEYFSETQRNKGNFPGRFSGRQFSNSRSEMNVSTLELGDSALYLCASSQGQGIGYTFGSGTRLTVV.

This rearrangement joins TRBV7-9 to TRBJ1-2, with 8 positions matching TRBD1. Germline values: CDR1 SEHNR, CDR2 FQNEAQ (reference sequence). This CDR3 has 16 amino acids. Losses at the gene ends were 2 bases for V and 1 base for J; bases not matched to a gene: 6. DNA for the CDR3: TGTGCCAGCAGCTTATCCGACAGGGGCGGTAACTATGGCTACACCTTC. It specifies CASSLSDRGGNYGYTF.

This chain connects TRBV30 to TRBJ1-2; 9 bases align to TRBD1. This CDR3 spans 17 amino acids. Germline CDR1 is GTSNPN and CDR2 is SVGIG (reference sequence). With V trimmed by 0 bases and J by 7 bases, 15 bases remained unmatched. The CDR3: CAWSVRTGDRAKGGYTF. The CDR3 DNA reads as TGTGCCTGGAGTGTCAGGACAGGGGACCGAGCTAAGGGTGGCTACACCTTC.

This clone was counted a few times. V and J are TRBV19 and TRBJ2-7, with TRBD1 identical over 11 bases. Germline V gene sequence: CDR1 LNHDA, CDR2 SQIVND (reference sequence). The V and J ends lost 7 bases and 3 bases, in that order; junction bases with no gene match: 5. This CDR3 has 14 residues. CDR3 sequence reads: CASKRGTGGYEQYF. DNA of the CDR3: TGTGCCAGTAAACGAGGGACAGGGGGCTACGAGCAGTACTTC.

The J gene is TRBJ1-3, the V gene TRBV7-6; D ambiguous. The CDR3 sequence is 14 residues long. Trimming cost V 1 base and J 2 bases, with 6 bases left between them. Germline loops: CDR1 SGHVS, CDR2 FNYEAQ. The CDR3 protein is CASSLGGPGNTIYF. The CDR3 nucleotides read TGTGCCAGCAGCTTAGGAGGCCCTGGAAACACCATATATTTT.

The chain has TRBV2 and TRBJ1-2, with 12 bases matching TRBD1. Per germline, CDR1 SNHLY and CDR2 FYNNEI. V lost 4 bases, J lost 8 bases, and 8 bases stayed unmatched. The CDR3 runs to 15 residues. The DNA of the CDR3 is TGTGCCAGCAGTGCCTCGGGACAGGGGGCTACCGGCTACACCTTC. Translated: CASSASGQGATGYTF.

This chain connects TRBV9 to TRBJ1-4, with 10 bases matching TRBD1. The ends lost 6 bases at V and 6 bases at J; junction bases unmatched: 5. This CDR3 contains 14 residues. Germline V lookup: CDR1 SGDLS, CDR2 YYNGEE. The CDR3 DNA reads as TGTGCCAGCACCCCGACAGGGGGCCATGAAAAACTGTTTTTT. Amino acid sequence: CASTPTGGHEKLFF. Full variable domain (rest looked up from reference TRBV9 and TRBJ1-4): DSGVTQTPKHLITATGQRVTLRCSPRSGDLSVYWYQQSLDQGLQFLIQYYNGEERAKGNILERFSAQQFPDLHSELNLSSLELGDSALYFCASTPTGGHEKLFFGSGTQLSVL.

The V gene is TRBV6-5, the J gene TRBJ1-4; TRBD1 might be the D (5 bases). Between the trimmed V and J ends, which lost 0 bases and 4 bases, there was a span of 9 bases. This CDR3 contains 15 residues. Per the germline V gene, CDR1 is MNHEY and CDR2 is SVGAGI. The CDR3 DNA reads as TGTGCCAGCAGTTACTCGGGGGGGGGTAATGAAAAACTGTTTTTT. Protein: CASSYSGGGNEKLFF.

The CDR3 DNA is TGTGCCAGCAGCGTATCAGCGGGGGCCACAGATACGCAGTATTTT. Protein product: CASSVSAGATDTQYF. This rearrangement joins TRBV9 to TRBJ2-3; 8 bases are shared with TRBD2. The CDR3 is 15 amino acids. Germline CDR1 SGDLS, CDR2 YYNGEE. V gave up 1 base and J gave up 2 bases; unmatched junction bases: 3.

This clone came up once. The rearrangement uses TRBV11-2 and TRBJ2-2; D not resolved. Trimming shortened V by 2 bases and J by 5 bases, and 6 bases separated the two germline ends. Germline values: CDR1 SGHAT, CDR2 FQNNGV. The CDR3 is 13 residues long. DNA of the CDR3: TGTGCCAGCAGCTTACAATTTACCGGGGAGCTGTTTTTT. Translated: CASSLQFTGELFF.

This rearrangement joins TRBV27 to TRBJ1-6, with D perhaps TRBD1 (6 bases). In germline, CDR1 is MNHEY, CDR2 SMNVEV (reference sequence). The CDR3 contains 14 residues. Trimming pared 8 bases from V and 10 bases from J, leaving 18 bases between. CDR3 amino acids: CASGKSRGDSPLHF. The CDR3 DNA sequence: TGTGCCAGCGGAAAGTCCAGGGGTGACTCACCCCTCCACTTT.

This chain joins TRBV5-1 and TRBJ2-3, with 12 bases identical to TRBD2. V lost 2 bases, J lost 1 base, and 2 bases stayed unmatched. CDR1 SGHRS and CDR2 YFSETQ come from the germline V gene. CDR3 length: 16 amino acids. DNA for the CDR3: TGCGCCAGCAGCTTACGACTAGCGGGGGGCACAGATACGCAGTATTTT. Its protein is CASSLRLAGGTDTQYF.

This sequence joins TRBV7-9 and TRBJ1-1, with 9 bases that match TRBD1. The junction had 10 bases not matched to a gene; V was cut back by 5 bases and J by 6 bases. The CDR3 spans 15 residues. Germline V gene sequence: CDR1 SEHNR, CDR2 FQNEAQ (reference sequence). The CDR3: CASSPNRGRVAEAFF. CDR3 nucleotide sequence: TGTGCCAGCAGCCCGAACAGGGGGCGCGTCGCTGAAGCTTTCTTT. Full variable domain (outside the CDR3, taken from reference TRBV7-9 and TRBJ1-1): DTGVSQNPRHKITKRGQNVTFRCDPISEHNRLYWYRQTLGQGPEFLTYFQNEAQLEKSRLLSDRFSAERPKGSFSTLEIQRTEQGDSAMYLCASSPNRGRVAEAFFGQGTRLTVV.

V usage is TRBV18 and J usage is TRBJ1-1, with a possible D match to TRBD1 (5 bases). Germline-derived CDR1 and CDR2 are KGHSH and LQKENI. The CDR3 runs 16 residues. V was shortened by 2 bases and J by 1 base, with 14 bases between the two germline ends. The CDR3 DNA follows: TGTGCCAGCTCACCAATATCAGTCAGGGAGAACACTGAAGCTTTCTTT. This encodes CASSPISVRENTEAFF.

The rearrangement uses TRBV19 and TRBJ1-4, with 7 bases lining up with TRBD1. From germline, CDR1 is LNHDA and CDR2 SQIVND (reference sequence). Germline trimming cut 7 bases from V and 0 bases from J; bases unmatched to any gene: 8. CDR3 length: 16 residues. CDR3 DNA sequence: TGTGCCAGTACCCCGGGACAGCTTGCAACTAATGAAAAACTGTTTTTT. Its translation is CASTPGQLATNEKLFF.

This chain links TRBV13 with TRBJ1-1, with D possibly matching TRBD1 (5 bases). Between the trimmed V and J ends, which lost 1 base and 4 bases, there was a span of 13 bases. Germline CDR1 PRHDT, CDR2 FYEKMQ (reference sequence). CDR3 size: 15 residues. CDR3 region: CASSLEDTSPTEAFF. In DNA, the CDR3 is TGTGCCAGCAGCTTAGAGGACACCTCTCCCACTGAAGCTTTCTTT. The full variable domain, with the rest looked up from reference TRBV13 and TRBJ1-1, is AAGVIQSPRHLIKEKRETATLKCYPIPRHDTVYWYQQGPGQDPQFLISFYEKMQSDKGSIPDRFSAQQFSDYHSELNMSSLELGDSALYFCASSLEDTSPTEAFFGQGTRLTVV.